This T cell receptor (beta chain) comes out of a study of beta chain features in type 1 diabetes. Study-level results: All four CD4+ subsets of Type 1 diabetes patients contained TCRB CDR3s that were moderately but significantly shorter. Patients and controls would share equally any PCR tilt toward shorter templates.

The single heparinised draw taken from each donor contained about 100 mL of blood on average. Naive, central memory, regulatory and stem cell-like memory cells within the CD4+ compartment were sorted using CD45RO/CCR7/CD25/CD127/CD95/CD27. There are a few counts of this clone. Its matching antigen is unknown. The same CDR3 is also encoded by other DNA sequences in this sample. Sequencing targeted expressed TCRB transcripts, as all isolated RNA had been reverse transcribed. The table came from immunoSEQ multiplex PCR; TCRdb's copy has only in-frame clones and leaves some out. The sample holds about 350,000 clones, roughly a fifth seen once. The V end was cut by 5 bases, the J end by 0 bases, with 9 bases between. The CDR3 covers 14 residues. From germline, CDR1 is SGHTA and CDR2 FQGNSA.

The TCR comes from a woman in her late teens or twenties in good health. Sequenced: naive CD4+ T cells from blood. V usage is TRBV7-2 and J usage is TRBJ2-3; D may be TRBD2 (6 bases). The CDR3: CASSPRGSTDTQYF. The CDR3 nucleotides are TGTGCCAGCAGCCCCCGGGGGAGCACAGATACGCAGTATTTT.